This passage covers 28 T cell receptor beta chains from one sample sequenced in a study of blood T cell repertoires in COVID-19. Libraries were prepared by immunoSEQ multiplex PCR; TCRdb keeps only in-frame clonotypes and omits some of them. The table lists roughly 200,000 clones, about nine tenths of them singletons, with 0.5% to 0.65% in the top ten. Sequences were obtained from peripheral blood. Source of these receptors: a man between 50 and 59 years old with acute or convalescent COVID-19.

The rearrangement links TRBV7-2 to TRBJ2-1, with D possibly TRBD1 on 5 matching bases. This CDR3 comprises 12 residues. Germline V CDR1 and CDR2: SGHTA, FQGNSA. V lost 1 base and J lost 11, with 9 bases in between. The CDR3 coding sequence is TGTGCCAGCAGCTTAGAAGGGGTAAAGCAGTTCTTC. This translates into CASSLEGVKQFF.

J is TRBJ2-7 and V is TRBV4-1; no clear D. The CDR3 loop spans 15 amino acids. Germline V gene lookup returns CDR1 MGHRA and CDR2 YSYEKL. V was pared by 0 bases and J by 5 bases, with 14 bases between. The CDR3 reads CASSQEAIREDEQYF. The CDR3 DNA follows: TGCGCCAGCAGCCAAGAGGCGATTAGAGAGGACGAGCAGTACTTC.

This chain links TRBV5-1 with TRBJ2-5; 8 nucleotides line up with TRBD2. The CDR3 length is 16 residues. Germline V gives CDR1 SGHRS, CDR2 YFSETQ. Germline trimming cut 0 bases from V and 1 base from J; bases unmatched to any gene: 5. The CDR3 DNA sequence: TGCGCCAGCAGCTTGGTCTTAGCGGGAACCCAAGAGACCCAGTACTTC. Translation: CASSLVLAGTQETQYF.

The J gene is TRBJ2-3, the V gene TRBV24-1; no clear D. This CDR3 is 13 amino acids long. The V gene's germline CDR1 is KGHDR and CDR2 SFDVKD. With 7 bases removed from V and 3 bases from J, the gap between germline ends came to 10 bases. The CDR3 nucleotides read TGTGCCACCAGCGCTTACAGAACAGATACGCAGTATTTT. Translated: CATSAYRTDTQYF.

V and J are TRBV5-1 and TRBJ2-3, with TRBD2 identical over 9 bases. Germline CDR1 and CDR2: SGHRS and YFSETQ. V shed 7 bases and J 0 bases; nucleotides not matched to a gene: 9. This CDR3 is built from 16 residues. Here the CDR3 reads CASQDSGGLSTDTQYF. The CDR3 DNA follows: TGCGCCAGCCAGGATAGCGGGGGCCTTAGCACAGATACGCAGTATTTT.

V is TRBV5-4 and J is TRBJ2-7; 7 nucleotides line up with TRBD1. Trimming cost V 3 bases and J 5 bases; bases outside gene matches: 5. The germline CDR1 and CDR2 sequences are SGHNT and YYREEE (reference sequence). The CDR3 runs 13 residues. The CDR3 spells CASSSDRDHEQYV. The CDR3 DNA follows: TGTGCCAGCAGCTCAGACAGGGACCACGAGCAGTACGTC.

The genes are TRBV29-1 and TRBJ2-5, with 9 bases aligning to TRBD1. CDR1 SQVTM and CDR2 ANQGSEA come from the germline V gene. This CDR3 is built from 12 residues. V was clipped by 7 bases and J by 4 bases; unmatched bases: 4. CDR3 nucleotides: TGCAGCGCCGCGACAGGGGGAGAGACCCAGTACTTC. Translation: CSAATGGETQYF. Combining the CDR3 with reference TRBV29-1 and TRBJ2-5 gives the whole variable domain SAVISQKPSRDICQRGTSLTIQCQVDSQVTMMFWYRQQPGQSLTLIATANQGSEATYESGFVIDKFPISRPNLTFSTLTVSNMSPEDSSIYLCSAATGGETQYFGPGTRLLVL.

This clone was seen once. This chain uses TRBV19 with TRBJ2-2; D may be TRBD1 (6 bases). V was cut by 3 bases and J by 3 bases, with 14 bases left in between. The CDR3 runs to 16 residues. The germline V gene encodes CDR1 LNHDA and CDR2 SQIVND (reference sequence). CDR3 residues: CASSIWGPRDTGELFF. CDR3 coding DNA: TGTGCCAGTAGTATTTGGGGGCCGCGGGACACCGGGGAGCTGTTTTTT.

The chain carries TRBV19 and TRBJ2-3, with TRBD1 identical over 10 bases. Trimming at V came to 8 bases and at J to 5 bases, leaving 10 bases not matched to a gene. The CDR3 has 15 amino acids. The germline CDR1 and CDR2 sequences are LNHDA and SQIVND (reference sequence). CDR3 bases: TGTGCCAGTTCATATTACGGGACAGGGGAAGATACGCAGTATTTT. This codes for CASSYYGTGEDTQYF. The whole variable domain, filled in from reference TRBV19 and TRBJ2-3, reads DGGITQSPKYLFRKEGQNVTLSCEQNLNHDAMYWYRQDPGQGLRLIYYSQIVNDFQKGDIAEGYSVSREKKESFPLTVTSAQKNPTAFYLCASSYYGTGEDTQYFGPGTRLTVL.

As DNA, the CDR3 is TGTGCCAGTAGTCCCTTAACAGGGGCCTTCTCTGGAAACACCATATATTTT. Protein product: CASSPLTGAFSGNTIYF. The rearrangement uses TRBV19 and TRBJ1-3; 7 bases line up with TRBD1. Germline CDR1 reads LNHDA; CDR2 reads SQIVND (reference sequence). With V trimmed by 5 bases and J by 0 bases, 10 bases remained unmatched. The CDR3 consists of 17 residues.

The chain recombines TRBV28 with TRBJ2-7; D may be TRBD1 (5 bases). V gave up 4 bases and J gave up 2 bases, with 18 bases separating them. CDR3 length equals 16 residues. The germline V gene encodes CDR1 MDHEN and CDR2 SYDVKM. Here the CDR3 DNA reads TGTGCCAGCAGTTCAGTTTTTGGGGCGAGACCCTACGAGCAGTACTTC. This encodes CASSSVFGARPYEQYF.

The gene calls are TRBV28 and TRBJ1-2, with a tentative D call TRBD1 (6 bases). CDR3 length: 14 residues. V was cut by 5 bases and J by 3 bases, with 13 bases left in between. In germline, CDR1 is MDHEN, CDR2 SYDVKM. The CDR3 region is CASSGGGRYYGYTF. CDR3 bases: TGTGCCAGCAGTGGCGGGGGGCGCTACTATGGCTACACCTTC.

V and J are TRBV11-2 and TRBJ1-2; 8 bases line up with TRBD1. V shed 5 bases and J 6 bases; nucleotides not matched to a gene: 14. The CDR3 consists of 16 residues. Germline-derived CDR1 and CDR2 are SGHAT and FQNNGV. CDR3 in amino acids: CASSRSQGAEVDGYTF. DNA for the CDR3: TGTGCCAGCAGCCGGTCCCAGGGGGCAGAAGTGGATGGCTACACCTTC.

The chain combines TRBV10-1 with TRBJ2-1; 9 bases fit TRBD1. There are 15 residues in the CDR3. Germline values: CDR1 WNHNN, CDR2 SYGVQD (reference sequence). V lost 6 bases, J lost 7 bases, and 10 bases stayed unmatched. The CDR3 here is CASRSDRGTGNEQFF. In DNA form, the CDR3 reads TGCGCCAGCAGATCCGACAGGGGGACGGGGAATGAGCAGTTCTTC.

V gene TRBV30 combines with J gene TRBJ1-6, with D possibly being TRBD1 (5 bases). Germline CDR1 is GTSNPN and CDR2 is SVGIG (reference sequence). The CDR3 is 15 amino acids. Deletions cut 2 bases from V and 9 bases from J, with 17 bases between. The CDR3 loop is CAWSLGGGHGSPLHF. CDR3 bases: TGTGCCTGGAGTTTGGGGGGAGGCCACGGTTCACCCCTCCACTTT.

This chain connects TRBV7-3 to TRBJ2-1; 7 positions agree with TRBD2. The germline V gene encodes CDR1 SGHTA and CDR2 FQGTGA. The CDR3 has 15 amino acids. V trimming: 2 bases; J trimming: 3 bases; junction bases outside the gene matches: 4. CDR3 amino acids: CASSLLSSGYNEQFF. CDR3 sequence (DNA): TGTGCCAGCAGCTTACTATCTAGCGGCTACAATGAGCAGTTCTTC.

The CDR3 DNA is TGCAGTGCTAAGATTCGGTATGGCTACACCTTC. It specifies CSAKIRYGYTF. V usage is TRBV20-1 and J usage is TRBJ1-2, with no clear D. This CDR3 has 11 residues. V was cut by 4 bases and J by 5 bases, with 8 bases left in between. Germline lookup yields CDR1 DFQATT and CDR2 SNEGSKA (reference sequence).

This clone was seen only once. This CDR3 is CASSIQDYGYTF. DNA of the CDR3: TGTGCCAGTAGTATACAGGACTATGGCTACACCTTC. The chain uses TRBV19 and TRBJ1-2, with D hard to call. Germline CDR1 is LNHDA and CDR2 is SQIVND (reference sequence). This CDR3 spans 12 amino acids. V gave up 2 bases and J gave up 3 bases, with 4 bases separating them.

The chain is built from TRBV2 and TRBJ1-4, with a tentative D call TRBD1 (5 bases). CDR3 length: 15 amino acids. V shed 2 bases and J shed 0 bases, with 7 bases lying between them. Looked up from germline, CDR1 is SNHLY and CDR2 is FYNNEI. CDR3 nucleotides: TGTGCCAGCAGTGAATGGGGGGCAACTAATGAAAAACTGTTTTTT. It translates to CASSEWGATNEKLFF.

The rearrangement links TRBV7-8 to TRBJ2-3; 7 positions match TRBD2. The CDR3 sequence is 15 residues long. The V segment lost 5 bases and the J segment 0 bases; nucleotides outside the gene matches: 5. Germline loops: CDR1 SGHVS, CDR2 FQNEAQ. The CDR3 loop is CASSVGGSSTDTQYF. In DNA, the CDR3 is TGTGCCAGCAGCGTGGGGGGGTCTAGCACAGATACGCAGTATTTT.

This chain joins TRBV11-2 and TRBJ2-3; 12 positions match TRBD1. The CDR3 is made up of 16 amino acids. Germline V gives CDR1 SGHAT, CDR2 FQNNGV. Unmatched junction bases numbered 7, after V lost 8 bases and J lost 1 base. The CDR3 nucleotides are TGTGCCAGCCTGGGACAGGGGGCGCAGGGCACAGATACGCAGTATTTT. Translation gives CASLGQGAQGTDTQYF.

The chain carries TRBV5-4 and TRBJ2-1; 13 nucleotides line up with TRBD2. V lost 4 bases, J lost 5 bases, and 9 bases stayed unmatched. This CDR3 has 17 residues. Looked up from germline, CDR1 is SGHNT and CDR2 is YYREEE (reference sequence). CDR3: CASSEQRTSGRHNEQFF. CDR3 sequence (DNA): TGTGCCAGCAGCGAACAAAGGACTAGCGGGAGACACAATGAGCAGTTCTTC.

This chain connects TRBV24-1 to TRBJ1-2; D is unresolved. The CDR3 sequence is 13 residues long. Germline V gene lookup returns CDR1 KGHDR and CDR2 SFDVKD. The V end lost 4 bases, the J end lost 7 bases, and 12 bases lay between the germline ends. CDR3 sequence (DNA): TGTGCCACCAGTGACATCGGAGTGACTGGCTACACCTTC. Translated, it gives CATSDIGVTGYTF.

J is TRBJ2-7 and V is TRBV19; no reliable D call. The V end was cut by 3 bases, the J end by 3 bases, with 9 bases between. The CDR3 consists of 13 residues. Per the germline V gene, CDR1 is LNHDA and CDR2 is SQIVND (reference sequence). CDR3 sequence reads: CASSIGHNYEQYV. CDR3 nucleotides: TGTGCCAGTAGTATTGGGCACAACTACGAGCAGTACGTC.

The gene calls are TRBV28 and TRBJ1-2; D might be TRBD1 (6 bases). CDR1 is MDHEN and CDR2 is SYDVKM in the germline V gene. Trimming removed 8 bases at V and 5 bases at J, with 21 bases between. The length of the CDR3 is 15 residues. As DNA, the CDR3 is TGTGCCAGCGGGGAGAGCGACAGGCCAATATATGGCTACACCTTC. Residues: CASGESDRPIYGYTF.

CDR3 coding DNA: TGTGCCAGCAGTGAAGCCGGGGTAGTACGAGAGACCCAGTACTTC. Translating it yields CASSEAGVVRETQYF. The rearrangement links TRBV2 to TRBJ2-5, with a possible D match to TRBD2 (5 bases). The CDR3 is made up of 15 amino acids. CDR1 and CDR2 (germline): SNHLY, FYNNEI. The V and J ends lost 0 bases and 4 bases respectively, with 12 bases between them.

V usage is TRBV28 and J usage is TRBJ2-1; 10 bases are a match to TRBD2. The V gene end was trimmed by 1 base and the J gene end by 6 bases; junction bases not matched to a gene: 3. CDR1 and CDR2 from the germline V gene are MDHEN and SYDVKM. The CDR3 covers 15 residues. DNA for the CDR3: TGTGCCAGCAGTTTATTACTAGCGGGAAGCAATGAGCAGTTCTTC. Amino acid sequence: CASSLLLAGSNEQFF.

The rearrangement uses TRBV9 and TRBJ2-3, with a weak D call TRBD2 (6 bases). Germline V gene sequence: CDR1 SGDLS, CDR2 YYNGEE. The CDR3 contains 15 residues. Trimming shortened V by 3 bases and J by 4 bases, and 15 bases separated the two germline ends. CDR3 sequence (DNA): TGTGCCAGCAGCGGGAGGGCCGCGATCCCAGATACGCAGTATTTT. It yields the protein CASSGRAAIPDTQYF.